These 13 T cell receptor beta chains were all obtained from the same sample, sequenced in a study of T cell clonality in common variable immunodeficiency. Sequencing used immunoSEQ multiplex PCR; TCRdb keeps in-frame clones, though not all of them. In total the sample includes about 28,000 clones, none of them seen once. The sequenced sample was peripheral blood mononuclear cells. These receptors all come from a person aged 18 to 75 in good health.

At least ten counts were recorded for this clone. Read coverage stops 3 residues before the CDR3 terminus; the germline J gene supplies the remainder. The V gene is TRBV6-2 or TRBV6-3, the J gene TRBJ1-6; TRBD1 agrees at 11 bases. The CDR3 totals 14 residues. Losses at the gene ends were 2 bases for V and 11 bases for J; bases not matched to a gene: 2. The V gene's germline CDR1 is MNHEY and CDR2 SVGEGT. The CDR3 loop is CASSYGTGGTPLHF. CDR3 DNA, as far as it was read: TGTGCCAGCAGTTACGGGACAGGGGGAACACCC.

This clone was counted many times. The read halts 3 residues ahead of the CDR3 end, with the missing end drawn from the germline J gene. This sequence joins TRBV20-1 and TRBJ2-7; 8 bases match TRBD1. From germline, CDR1 is DFQATT and CDR2 SNEGSKA (reference sequence). CDR3 length: 12 residues. V gave up 3 bases and J gave up 6 bases; unmatched junction bases: 4. This chain's CDR3 is CSARADRGEQYF. Incomplete CDR3 DNA: TGCAGTGCTAGGGCTGACAGGGGCGAG.

This clone showed up many times. The CDR3 sequence: CASSPGVSEAFF. CDR3 DNA, as far as it was read: TGTGCCAGCAGCCCCGGGGTATCTGAA. This chain joins TRBV5-5 and TRBJ1-1; no clear D. The CDR3 goes on 3 residues after the read ends, and that part is filled in from the germline J gene. Germline CDR1 and CDR2: SGHKS and YYEKEE (reference sequence). V shed 4 bases and J shed 6 bases, with 10 bases lying between them. The CDR3 runs 12 residues.

Many counts were recorded for this clone. The sequenced fragment ends 3 residues before the CDR3 boundary, so the rest is inferred from the germline J gene. The chain links TRBV20-1 to TRBJ2-3; possible D gene TRBD2, 7 bases. The CDR3 spans 18 residues. Trimming cost V 3 bases and J 2 bases, with 24 bases left between them. Germline lookup yields CDR1 DFQATT and CDR2 SNEGSKA (reference sequence). The CDR3 protein is CSASGLAATGHHTDTQYF. The part of the CDR3 DNA that was read is TGCAGTGCTAGCGGCCTAGCGGCGACGGGACACCACACAGATACG.

This clone was counted many times. The read falls 3 residues short of the CDR3 end, and the missing part is taken from the germline J gene. V is TRBV6-2 or TRBV6-3 and J is TRBJ2-2, with 7 bases identical to TRBD1. Looked up from germline, CDR1 is MNHEY and CDR2 is SVGEGT. This CDR3 has 14 residues. Trimming at V came to 4 bases and at J to 4 bases, leaving 3 bases not matched to a gene. The CDR3 DNA, read in part, is TGTGCCAGCAGTTTAGGGACAGTCACCGGGGAG. This translates into CASSLGTVTGE. The CDR3 in its entirety is CASSLGTVTGELFF.

In its sample, this clone was seen many times. The read finishes 3 residues shy of the CDR3 end, and the germline J gene is used to complete it. The chain combines TRBV7-9 with TRBJ2-7, with D perhaps TRBD1 (6 bases). The CDR3 is 15 amino acids. V lost 5 bases to trimming and J lost 6 bases, with 20 bases between them. The germline CDR1 and CDR2 sequences are SEHNR and FQNEAQ (reference sequence). CDR3 DNA (partial): TGTGCCAGCAGCAGACACAGCCGGGACAAGGGCGAG. Protein sequence: CASSRHSRDKGE. The whole CDR3 reads CASSRHSRDKGEQYF.

In this sample, this clone turned up many times. The sequence runs out 3 residues before the end of the CDR3; the remainder is reconstructed from the germline J gene. The V gene is TRBV7-2, the J gene TRBJ1-2; D gene ambiguous. Trimming pared 2 bases from V and 4 bases from J, leaving 8 bases between. CDR1 SGHTA and CDR2 FQGNSA come from the germline V gene. CDR3 size: 13 residues. CDR3 region: CASSLSSFYGYTF. CDR3 bases read: TGTGCCAGCAGCTTATCGAGCTTCTATGGC. The entire variable domain, with the rest obtained from reference TRBV7-2 and TRBJ1-2, is as follows: GAGVSQSPSNKVTEKGKDVELRCDPISGHTALYWYRQSLGQGLEFLIYFQGNSAPDKSGLPSDRFSAERTGGSVSTLTIQRTQQEDSAVYLCASSLSSFYGYTFGSGTRLTVV.

This clone was picked up many times. The missing CDR3 end, 3 residues past where the read stops, is filled in from the germline J gene. This rearrangement joins TRBV7-8 to TRBJ2-1, with a tentative D call TRBD2 (5 bases). Trimming took 0 bases from V and 6 from J, leaving 12 bases between them. The CDR3 runs 15 residues. Germline assignment: CDR1 SGHVS and CDR2 FQNEAQ. The part of the CDR3 DNA that was read is TGTGCCAGCAGCTTAGCCGGGGTGTCTGGCAATGAG. It encodes CASSLAGVSGNE. The whole CDR3 sequence is CASSLAGVSGNEQFF.

This clone was counted many times. Read sequence stops 3 residues before the CDR3 end, and the germline J gene provides the missing end. The chain links TRBV5-4 to TRBJ2-7, with a weak D call TRBD1 (5 bases). Trimming cost V 3 bases and J 2 bases, with 15 bases left between them. The germline gives CDR1 SGHNT, CDR2 YYREEE (reference sequence). The CDR3 is 15 residues long. The DNA read from the CDR3 is TGTGCCAGCAGCTGGAACCGCAGGGCTCCCTACGAG. Protein product: CASSWNRRAPYE. The full CDR3 reads CASSWNRRAPYEQYF.

This clone was recorded many times. Partial CDR3 DNA: TGTGCCAGCAGTGAACAGGGGGTGAGCAATCAGCCC. It encodes CASSEQGVSNQP. From start to end, the CDR3 is CASSEQGVSNQPQHF. V and J are TRBV6-1 and TRBJ1-5, with 7 positions matching TRBD1. Read sequence stops 3 residues before the CDR3 end, and the germline J gene provides the missing end. V lost 2 bases to trimming and J lost 1 base; unmatched junction nucleotides: 2. The CDR3 loop spans 15 amino acids. In germline, CDR1 is MNHNS, CDR2 SASEGT.

As concerns this clone: The sequence runs out 3 residues before the end of the CDR3; the remainder is reconstructed from the germline J gene. The chain joins TRBV5-3 to TRBJ1-2; maybe TRBD1 (6 bases). TRBV5-3 is an ORF, and what it does is uncertain. This CDR3 spans 16 amino acids. Trimming removed 0 bases at V and 3 bases at J, with 15 bases between. The chain's CDR3 is CARSLALKTGDYGYTF. CDR3 DNA (partial): TGTGCCAGAAGCTTGGCCCTCAAGACAGGAGACTATGGC.

This clone has a count of ten or more. The read ends 3 residues early relative to the CDR3; the germline J gene fills the gap. The rearrangement links TRBV6-1 to TRBJ1-2, with unresolved D. Germline loops: CDR1 MNHNS, CDR2 SASEGT. This CDR3 is 13 amino acids long. Between the trimmed V and J ends, which lost 1 base and 2 bases, there was a span of 5 bases. The part of the CDR3 DNA that was read is TGTGCCAGCAGTGAAGGGCAAAACTATGGC. Its translation is CASSEGQNYG. The whole CDR3 protein is CASSEGQNYGYTF.

This clone was picked up many times. The CDR3 extends 3 residues past the end of the read, so its final part is completed from the germline J gene. The gene calls are TRBV7-9 and TRBJ1-1; D ambiguous. Germline V lookup: CDR1 SEHNR, CDR2 FQNEAQ (reference sequence). CDR3 length equals 12 residues. Partial CDR3 DNA: TGTGCCAGCAGCTTACTACAGACCAAA. Protein product: CASSLLQTK. The CDR3, in full, reads CASSLLQTKAFF.